This passage covers 18 T cell receptor beta chains from one sample sequenced in a study of neoadjuvant anti-PD-1 for oral cavity cancer. The time point here: after neoadjuvant nivolumab, at surgical resection. Clones were read by immunoSEQ multiplex PCR, and TCRdb kept only the in-frame ones, dropping some. The repertoire holds 9,000 to 10,000 clones, with under 70% as singletons. This sample comprised PBMCs, obtained after nivolumab (anti-PD-1) treatment. These TCRs come from a person aged 35 to 85 with oral cavity squamous cell carcinoma.

The CDR3 here is CASSIQGSFNEQFF. The CDR3 nucleotides are TGTGCCAGCAGCATACAGGGGTCGTTCAATGAGCAGTTCTTC. V is TRBV7-9 and J is TRBJ2-1; 7 positions match TRBD1. CDR1 is SEHNR and CDR2 is FQNEAQ in the germline V gene (reference sequence). The trim removed 5 bases at V and 6 bases at J, leaving 7 bases unmatched. The CDR3 is made up of 14 amino acids.

The rearrangement links TRBV10-1 to TRBJ1-5; D is ambiguous. The CDR3 spans 13 residues. The germline V gene encodes CDR1 WNHNN and CDR2 SYGVQD (reference sequence). V shed 2 bases and J shed 3 bases, with 5 bases lying between them. The CDR3 is CASSENFNQPQHF. In nucleotides, the CDR3 is TGCGCCAGCAGTGAGAATTTCAATCAGCCCCAGCATTTT.

This clone has just a few counts. V and J are TRBV4-1 and TRBJ1-5, with 8 bases that match TRBD1. V shed 3 bases and J 7 bases; nucleotides not matched to a gene: 8. Per the germline V gene, CDR1 is MGHRA and CDR2 is YSYEKL. CDR3 length equals 15 residues. The CDR3 region has the DNA TGCGCCAGCAGCCATACCCAGGGGGCTTGGCAGCCCCAGCATTTT. Protein: CASSHTQGAWQPQHF.

This clone is a singleton in its sample. The chain's CDR3 is CASSSRGPYEQYF. In DNA, the CDR3 is TGTGCCAGCAGCTCCAGGGGTCCCTACGAGCAGTACTTC. The gene calls are TRBV7-9 and TRBJ2-7, with D possibly being TRBD1 (6 bases). The CDR3 loop spans 13 amino acids. Between the trimmed V and J ends, which lost 4 bases and 2 bases, there was a span of 9 bases. Per germline, CDR1 SEHNR and CDR2 FQNEAQ (reference sequence).

The chain is built from TRBV9 and TRBJ2-7; 7 bases line up with TRBD1. J was trimmed by 1 base and V by 0 bases; bases with no gene match: 4. CDR1 and CDR2 (germline): SGDLS, YYNGEE. The CDR3 loop spans 15 amino acids. The CDR3 region has the DNA TGTGCCAGCAGCGTAGGAGCAGGGGGATCCTACGAGCAGTACTTC. Protein product: CASSVGAGGSYEQYF.

This clone appeared a few times. This CDR3 is also generated by other DNA sequences in the sample. This rearrangement joins TRBV5-4 to TRBJ2-7; perhaps TRBD1 as D (6 bases). V lost 4 bases, J lost 3 bases, and 17 bases lay in between. This CDR3 is 15 amino acids long. CDR1 is SGHNT, CDR2 YYREEE, per germline (reference sequence). CDR3 loop: CASSLSGGQFYEQYF. The CDR3 bases are TGTGCCAGCAGCCTGTCTGGCGGACAGTTCTACGAGCAGTACTTC.

The table lists this clone with a few counts. The CDR3, as DNA: TGTGCCAGTAGTTTCGGGGCGACTGAAGCTTTCTTT. Translated, it gives CASSFGATEAFF. V is TRBV19 and J is TRBJ1-1; D might be TRBD1 (5 bases). CDR1 and CDR2 (germline): LNHDA, SQIVND (reference sequence). Trimming cost V 5 bases and J 5 bases, with 9 bases left between them. This CDR3 has 12 residues.

V usage is TRBV11-3 and J usage is TRBJ2-1; 10 bases are a match to TRBD1. The J segment lost 8 bases and the V segment lost 6 bases, leaving 10 bases of the junction unmatched. Germline assignment: CDR1 SGHNT and CDR2 YENEEA. This CDR3 has 15 amino acids. Here the CDR3 reads CASSLPGQGTHEQFF. The DNA of the CDR3 is TGTGCCAGCAGTCTTCCGGGACAGGGGACCCATGAGCAGTTCTTC.

The chain uses TRBV7-2 and TRBJ2-4, with TRBD1 identical over 7 bases. The CDR3 spans 17 residues. With 5 bases clipped from V and 0 bases from J, the junction kept 10 bases outside the gene matches. The germline V gene encodes CDR1 SGHTA and CDR2 FQGNSA. The DNA of the CDR3 is TGTGCCAGCAGCCCCAGGACAGGCGCTCAAGCCAAAAACATTCAGTACTTC. This sequence encodes CASSPRTGAQAKNIQYF.

Worth noting for this clone: A read error is possible here, since a much larger clone lies one base away. V gene TRBV9 combines with J gene TRBJ2-1; D gene ambiguous. V was clipped by 4 bases and J by 5 bases, with 4 bases between them. The germline V gene has CDR1 SGDLS and CDR2 YYNGEE. The CDR3 runs 11 residues. This chain's CDR3 is CASSPNNEQFF. CDR3 DNA: TGTGCCAGCAGCCCCAACAATGAGCAGTTCTTC.

The chain carries TRBV9 and TRBJ1-5; TRBD1 might be the D (5 bases). The germline CDR1 and CDR2 sequences are SGDLS and YYNGEE. This CDR3 spans 16 amino acids. Trimming pared 4 bases from V and 0 bases from J, leaving 14 bases between. For the CDR3, the DNA is TGTGCCAGCAGCCCGGGACTATCATATAGCAATCAGCCCCAGCATTTT. Translated, it gives CASSPGLSYSNQPQHF.

The CDR3 sequence is CASSLGAGAPNEQFF. CDR3 nucleotide sequence: TGTGCCAGCAGCTTGGGAGCGGGGGCCCCCAATGAGCAGTTCTTC. The chain is built from TRBV5-4 and TRBJ2-1; 8 nucleotides match TRBD2. Germline loops: CDR1 SGHNT, CDR2 YYREEE (reference sequence). The CDR3 extends over 15 amino acids. The V and J ends lost 0 bases and 6 bases, in that order; junction bases with no gene match: 5.

The genes are TRBV13 and TRBJ2-1, with D possibly matching TRBD2 (6 bases). There are 15 residues in the CDR3. V shed 5 bases and J shed 9 bases, with 20 bases lying between them. Germline CDR1 reads PRHDT; CDR2 reads FYEKMQ (reference sequence). CDR3 residues: CASSPSPGRSGEQFF. The CDR3 region has the DNA TGTGCCAGCAGCCCAAGCCCAGGGAGGTCGGGTGAGCAGTTCTTC.

This chain links TRBV7-2 with TRBJ2-3; 10 bases agree with TRBD2. CDR1 is SGHTA and CDR2 is FQGNSA in the germline V gene. J was trimmed by 5 bases and V by 3 bases; bases with no gene match: 5. This CDR3 is 15 amino acids long. The CDR3 region has the DNA TGTGCCAGCAGCTTCATAGCGGGAGGAAGAGATACGCAGTATTTT. Protein product: CASSFIAGGRDTQYF.

This clone has more than one count but fewer than ten. The CDR3 DNA is TGCGCCAGCAGCCTGGGAGAAGGATTCTCTGGGGCCAACGTCCTGACTTTC. Amino acids: CASSLGEGFSGANVLTF. The chain carries TRBV4-1 and TRBJ2-6; a possible D gene is TRBD2 (5 bases). The CDR3 is 17 residues long. Germline CDR1 MGHRA, CDR2 YSYEKL. Trimming cost V 4 bases and J 0 bases, with 13 bases left between them.

The V and J genes are TRBV2 and TRBJ2-5, with TRBD2 matching 8 bases. The CDR3 contains 15 residues. V lost 4 bases, J lost 2 bases, and 6 bases stayed unmatched. The germline CDR1 and CDR2 sequences are SNHLY and FYNNEI. CDR3 region: CASSVGGGRQETQYF. CDR3 in DNA: TGTGCCAGCAGTGTCGGGGGGGGGCGTCAAGAGACCCAGTACTTC.

The chain combines TRBV13 with TRBJ1-1, with TRBD1 matching over 7 bases. The V gene's germline CDR1 is PRHDT and CDR2 FYEKMQ (reference sequence). V shed 5 bases and J 0 bases; nucleotides not matched to a gene: 9. This CDR3 has 16 amino acids. The CDR3, as DNA: TGTGCCAGCAGCACCGGACAGGAGTTTATGAACACTGAAGCTTTCTTT. Translating it yields CASSTGQEFMNTEAFF.

The V call is TRBV7-2, the J call TRBJ1-5; no firm D call. The germline V gene has CDR1 SGHTA and CDR2 FQGNSA. Trimming took 5 bases from V and 4 from J, leaving 9 bases between them. There are 13 residues in the CDR3. The CDR3: CASSPVRNQPQHF. The CDR3 DNA follows: TGTGCCAGCAGCCCCGTCAGGAATCAGCCCCAGCATTTT.